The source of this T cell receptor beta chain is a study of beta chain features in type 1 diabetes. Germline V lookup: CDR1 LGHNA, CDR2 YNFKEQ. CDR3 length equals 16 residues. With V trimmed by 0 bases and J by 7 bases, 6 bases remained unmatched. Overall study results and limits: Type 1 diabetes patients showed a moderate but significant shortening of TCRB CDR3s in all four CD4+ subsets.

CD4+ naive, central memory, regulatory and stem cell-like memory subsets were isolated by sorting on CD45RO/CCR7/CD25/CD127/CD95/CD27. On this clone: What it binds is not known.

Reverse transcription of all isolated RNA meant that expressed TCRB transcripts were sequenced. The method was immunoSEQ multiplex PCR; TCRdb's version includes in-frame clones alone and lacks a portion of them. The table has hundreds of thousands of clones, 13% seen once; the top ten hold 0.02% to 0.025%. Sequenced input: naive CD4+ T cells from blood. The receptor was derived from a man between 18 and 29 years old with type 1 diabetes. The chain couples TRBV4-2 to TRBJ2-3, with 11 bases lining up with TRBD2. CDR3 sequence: CASSQEGSGGANTQYF. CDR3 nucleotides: TGTGCCAGCAGCCAAGAGGGTAGCGGGGGGGCGAATACGCAGTATTTT.